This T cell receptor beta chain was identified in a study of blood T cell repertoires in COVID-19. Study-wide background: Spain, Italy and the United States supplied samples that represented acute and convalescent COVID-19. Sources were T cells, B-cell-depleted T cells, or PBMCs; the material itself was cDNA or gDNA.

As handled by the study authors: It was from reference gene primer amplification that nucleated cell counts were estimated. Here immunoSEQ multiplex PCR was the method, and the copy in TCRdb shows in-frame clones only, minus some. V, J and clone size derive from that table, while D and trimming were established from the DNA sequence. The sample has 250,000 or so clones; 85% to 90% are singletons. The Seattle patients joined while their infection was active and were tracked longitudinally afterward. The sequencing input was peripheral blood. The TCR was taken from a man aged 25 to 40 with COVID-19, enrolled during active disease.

DNA of the CDR3: TGTGCCAGCAGGCCTACAGGGTACAACTATGGCTACACCTTC. Translating it yields CASRPTGYNYGYTF. The rearrangement uses TRBV5-4 and TRBJ1-2; D possibly corresponds to TRBD1 (6 bases). CDR3 length: 14 amino acids. V was pared by 5 bases and J by 2 bases, with 13 bases between. Germline V lookup: CDR1 SGHNT, CDR2 YYREEE (reference sequence).